This T cell receptor beta chain was profiled in a study of blood T cell repertoires in COVID-19. At the level of the study: The United States, Italy and Spain supplied acute and convalescent COVID-19 samples. T cells, B-cell-depleted T cells, or PBMCs provided the cDNA or gDNA that served as material.

Enrolled during active infection, Seattle patients were then followed longitudinally. Germline-derived CDR1 and CDR2 are WNHNN and SYGVQD (reference sequence). Trimming cost V 3 bases and J 0 bases; bases outside gene matches: 8. CDR3 length: 18 amino acids. Study processing details: Reference gene primer amplification gave estimated nucleated cell counts. Clones were sequenced by immunoSEQ multiplex PCR, and TCRdb holds only the in-frame ones, with some missing. The DNA was the basis for D and trimming; V, J and clone size are from that table. This table has about 160,000 clones, approximately 84% appearing once.

This TCR was sampled from a woman aged 50 to 60 with COVID-19, enrolled during active disease. Input material: peripheral blood. The V call is TRBV10-1, the J call TRBJ2-6, with 7 nucleotides matching TRBD2. CDR3 sequence: CASSEFGRESSGANVLTF. CDR3 sequence (DNA): TGCGCCAGCAGTGAATTTGGGCGGGAGAGCTCTGGGGCCAACGTCCTGACTTTC.